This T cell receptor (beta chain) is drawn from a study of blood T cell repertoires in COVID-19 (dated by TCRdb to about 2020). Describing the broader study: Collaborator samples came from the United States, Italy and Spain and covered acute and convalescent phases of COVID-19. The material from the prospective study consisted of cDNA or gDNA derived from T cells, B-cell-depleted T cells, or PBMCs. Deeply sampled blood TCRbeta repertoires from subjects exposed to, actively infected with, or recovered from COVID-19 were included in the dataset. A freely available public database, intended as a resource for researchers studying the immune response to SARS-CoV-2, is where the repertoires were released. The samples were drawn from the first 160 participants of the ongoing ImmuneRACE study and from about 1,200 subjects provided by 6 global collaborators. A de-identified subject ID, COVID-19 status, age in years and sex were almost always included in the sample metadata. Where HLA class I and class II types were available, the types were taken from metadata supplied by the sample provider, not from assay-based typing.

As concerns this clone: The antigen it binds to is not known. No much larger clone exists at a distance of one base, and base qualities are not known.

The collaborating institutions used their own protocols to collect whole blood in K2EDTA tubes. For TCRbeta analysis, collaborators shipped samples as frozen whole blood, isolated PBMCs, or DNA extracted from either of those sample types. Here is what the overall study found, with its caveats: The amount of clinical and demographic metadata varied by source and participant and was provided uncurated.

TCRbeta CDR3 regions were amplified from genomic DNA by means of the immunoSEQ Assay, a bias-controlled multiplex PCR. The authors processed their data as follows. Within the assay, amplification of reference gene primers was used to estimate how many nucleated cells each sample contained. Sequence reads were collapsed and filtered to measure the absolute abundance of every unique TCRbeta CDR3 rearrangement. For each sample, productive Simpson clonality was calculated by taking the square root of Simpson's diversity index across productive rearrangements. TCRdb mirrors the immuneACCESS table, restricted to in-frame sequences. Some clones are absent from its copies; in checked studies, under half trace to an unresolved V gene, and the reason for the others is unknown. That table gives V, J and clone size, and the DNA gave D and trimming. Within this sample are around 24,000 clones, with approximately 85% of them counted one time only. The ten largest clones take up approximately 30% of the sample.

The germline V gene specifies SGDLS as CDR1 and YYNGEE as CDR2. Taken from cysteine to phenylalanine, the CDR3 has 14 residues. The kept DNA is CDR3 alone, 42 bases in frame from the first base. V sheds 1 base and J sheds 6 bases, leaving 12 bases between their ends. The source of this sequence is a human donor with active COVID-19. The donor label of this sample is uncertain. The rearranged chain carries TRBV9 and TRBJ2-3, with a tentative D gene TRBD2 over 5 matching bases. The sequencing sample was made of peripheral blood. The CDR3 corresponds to CASSVQRERDTQYF. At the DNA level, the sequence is TGTGCCAGCAGCGTACAAAGAGAGCGGGATACGCAGTATTTT.